This TCR beta chain was found in a study of blood T cell repertoires in COVID-19. Study-wide background: From T cells, B-cell-depleted T cells, or PBMCs came the material, which was cDNA or gDNA.

This CDR3 has 10 residues. Assay used: immunoSEQ multiplex PCR; TCRdb lists only in-frame clones, some missing. The sample shows about 200,000 clones, 65% to 90% of them seen only once. This sequence originates from a woman aged 40 to 50 with acute COVID-19. The sample comprised PBMCs or T cells enriched from blood (not recorded which). V usage is TRBV21-1 and J usage is TRBJ1-1. TRBV21-1 is reported as a pseudogene. Here the CDR3 reads CASRFLEAFF. The CDR3 nucleotides are TGTGCCAGCAGGTTTCTTGAAGCTTTCTTT.